This T cell receptor beta chain came from a study of blood T cells in healthy people across ages. Notes on the study in general: A roughly linear age-dependent decrease characterized TCR beta diversity per million T cells. It was held that the diversity estimates obtained from one million T cells were underestimates. A greater number of naive CD4+ cells and higher diversity distinguished long-lived donors from aged donors.

For the second PCR, which ran for 7 to 11 cycles, a sample-barcoded 5' primer and a J-beta primer mix were used. Each CDR3 protein gets one entry after TCRdb re-called the 5' RACE reads with MiXCR. The table has 1.5 million to 2 million distinct CDR3 sequences, approximately 32% seen once; the top ten hold over 9%. A word on this clonotype: The antigen remains unidentified.

Germline CDR1 is DFQATT and CDR2 is SNEGSKA (reference sequence). The CDR3 covers 12 residues. The receptor comes from a woman in her 30s in good health. This chain uses TRBV20-1 with TRBJ2-5; the D gene is possibly TRBD1 (5 bases). TRBJ2-7 explains the end of the DNA better; the J call may be wrong. Sequenced: blood. The CDR3 DNA is TGCAGTGCTCCTAGGGGTGCGATCGAGCAGTACTTC. The encoded protein is CSAPRGAIEQYF.